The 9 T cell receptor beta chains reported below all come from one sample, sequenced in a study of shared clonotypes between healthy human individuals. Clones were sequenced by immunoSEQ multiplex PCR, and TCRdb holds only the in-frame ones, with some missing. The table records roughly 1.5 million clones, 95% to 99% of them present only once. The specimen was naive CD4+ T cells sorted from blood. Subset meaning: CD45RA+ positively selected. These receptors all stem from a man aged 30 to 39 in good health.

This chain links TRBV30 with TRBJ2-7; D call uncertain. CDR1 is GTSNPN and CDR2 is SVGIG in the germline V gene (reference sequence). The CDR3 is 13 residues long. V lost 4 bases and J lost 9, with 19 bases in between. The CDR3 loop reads CAWKFGTGKWQYF. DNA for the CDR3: TGTGCCTGGAAATTTGGTACTGGGAAGTGGCAGTACTTC.

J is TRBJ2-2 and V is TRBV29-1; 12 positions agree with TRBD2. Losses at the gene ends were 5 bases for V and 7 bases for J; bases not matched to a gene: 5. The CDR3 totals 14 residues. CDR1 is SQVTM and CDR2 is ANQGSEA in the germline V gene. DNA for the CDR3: TGCAGCGTTACTAGCGGGAGGCTTGGCGGGGAGCTGTTTTTT. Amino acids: CSVTSGRLGGELFF.

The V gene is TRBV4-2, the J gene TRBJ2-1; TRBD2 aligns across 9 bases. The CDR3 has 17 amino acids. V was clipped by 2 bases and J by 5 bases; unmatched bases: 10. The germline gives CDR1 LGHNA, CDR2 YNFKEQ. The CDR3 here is CASSQFGAGGADNEQFF. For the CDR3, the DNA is TGTGCCAGCAGCCAATTCGGAGCGGGAGGAGCGGACAATGAGCAGTTCTTC.

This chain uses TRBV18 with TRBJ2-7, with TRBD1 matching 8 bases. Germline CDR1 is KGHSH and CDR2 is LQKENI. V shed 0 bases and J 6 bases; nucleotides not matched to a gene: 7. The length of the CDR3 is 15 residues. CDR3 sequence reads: CASSPPGPGGSEQYF. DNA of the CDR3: TGTGCCAGCTCACCACCCGGGCCAGGGGGCTCCGAGCAGTACTTC.

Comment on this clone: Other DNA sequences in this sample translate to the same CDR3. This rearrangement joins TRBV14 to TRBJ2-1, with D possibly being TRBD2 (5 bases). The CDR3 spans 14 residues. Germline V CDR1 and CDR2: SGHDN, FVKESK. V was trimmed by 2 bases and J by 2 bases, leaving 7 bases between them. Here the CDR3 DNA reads TGTGCCAGCAGCCAATTGGGAGCCTACAATGAGCAGTTCTTC. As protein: CASSQLGAYNEQFF.

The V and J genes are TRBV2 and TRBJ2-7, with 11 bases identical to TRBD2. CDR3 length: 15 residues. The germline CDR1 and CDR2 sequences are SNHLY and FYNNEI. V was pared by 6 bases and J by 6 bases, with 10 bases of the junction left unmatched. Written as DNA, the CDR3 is TGTGCCAGCAGGATGACTAGCGGGGCTTTGGGCGAGCAGTACTTC. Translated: CASRMTSGALGEQYF.

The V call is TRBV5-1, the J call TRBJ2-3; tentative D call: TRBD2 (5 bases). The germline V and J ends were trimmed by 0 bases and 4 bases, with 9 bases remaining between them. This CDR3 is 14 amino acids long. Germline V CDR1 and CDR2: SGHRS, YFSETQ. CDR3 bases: TGCGCCAGCAGCTTGGACCCGGGATCAGATACGCAGTATTTT. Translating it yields CASSLDPGSDTQYF.

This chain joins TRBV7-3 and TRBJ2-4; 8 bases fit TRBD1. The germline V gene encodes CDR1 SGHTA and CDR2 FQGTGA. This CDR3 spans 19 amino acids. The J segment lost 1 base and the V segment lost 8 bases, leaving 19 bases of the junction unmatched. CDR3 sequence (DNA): TGTGCCAGCCCCCTGGAGGACAGGGAAAGAACCCGGGCCAAAAACATTCAGTACTTC. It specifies CASPLEDRERTRAKNIQYF. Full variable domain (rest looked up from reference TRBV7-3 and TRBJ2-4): GAGVSQTPSNKVTEKGKYVELRCDPISGHTALYWYRQSLGQGPEFLIYFQGTGAADDSGLPNDRFFAVRPEGSVSTLKIQRTERGDSAVYLCASPLEDRERTRAKNIQYFGAGTRLSVL.

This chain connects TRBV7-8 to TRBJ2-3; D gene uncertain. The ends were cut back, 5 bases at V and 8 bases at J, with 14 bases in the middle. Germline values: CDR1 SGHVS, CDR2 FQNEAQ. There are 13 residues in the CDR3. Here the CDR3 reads CASSPRALGTQYF. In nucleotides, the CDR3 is TGTGCCAGCAGCCCACGGGCCCTCGGTACGCAGTATTTT. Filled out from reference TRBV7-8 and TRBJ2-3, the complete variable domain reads GAGVSQSPRYKVAKRGQDVALRCDPISGHVSLFWYQQALGQGPEFLTYFQNEAQLDKSGLPSDRFFAERPEGSVSTLKIQRTQQEDSAVYLCASSPRALGTQYFGPGTRLTVL.